This T cell receptor (beta chain) was found in a study of technical replicates of blood from a few donors. The assay was immunoSEQ multiplex PCR, and TCRdb's table has in-frame clones only and misses some. Here the sample spans 70,000 to 95,000 clones, approximately 91% being singletons. Germline-derived CDR1 and CDR2 are MNHNY and SVGAGI (reference sequence). This CDR3 comprises 15 residues. J gave up 3 bases and V 2 bases, and 6 bases lay outside the gene matches. The rearrangement links TRBV6-6 to TRBJ1-2, with TRBD1 matching 7 bases. This sequence was found in a human donor in good health. Some clones in this sample may be carry-over from other donors' samples. The sequenced sample consisted of T cells isolated from PBMCs. CDR3 DNA: TGTGCCAGCAGTTACCCGACAGGGACGGACTATGGCTACACCTTC. Its protein is CASSYPTGTDYGYTF.